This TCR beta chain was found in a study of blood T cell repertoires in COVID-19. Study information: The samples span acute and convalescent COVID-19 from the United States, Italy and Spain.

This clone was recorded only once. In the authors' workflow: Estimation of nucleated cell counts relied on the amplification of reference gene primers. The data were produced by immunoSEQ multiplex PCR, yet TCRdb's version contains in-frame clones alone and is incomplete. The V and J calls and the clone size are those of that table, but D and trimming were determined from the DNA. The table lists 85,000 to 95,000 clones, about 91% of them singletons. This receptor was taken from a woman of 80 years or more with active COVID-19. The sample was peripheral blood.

The CDR3 is CASSLGSFGGSLQFF. In DNA form, the CDR3 reads TGCGCCAGCAGCTTGGGTTCCTTTGGAGGGTCTTTACAGTTCTTC. The rearrangement uses TRBV5-1 and TRBJ2-1, with D tentatively TRBD2 (6 bases). Germline loops: CDR1 SGHRS, CDR2 YFSETQ. V gave up 0 bases and J gave up 13 bases, with 20 bases separating them. There are 15 residues in the CDR3.